This T cell receptor (beta chain) was sequenced in a study of identical twins. This CDR3 is built from 15 residues. V lost 4 bases and J lost 4, with 15 bases in between. Germline V gene lookup returns CDR1 SGHRS and CDR2 YFSETQ. Through template switching, a universal primer site was introduced, and the cDNA contained unique molecular identifiers. TCRdb re-called the 5' RACE reads with MiXCR, one entry per CDR3 protein. The sample lists some 440,000 distinct CDR3 sequences; 24% were seen once. These data were also filed under a second study, of T cells expressing NK-cell markers.

The gene calls are TRBV5-1 and TRBJ2-1, with D tentatively TRBD2 (6 bases). The receptor's source is a woman between 18 and 29 years old in good health. The sequencing sample was made of CD4+ T cells sorted from blood. Here the CDR3 reads CASSLAVAAYNEQFF. The CDR3 DNA is TGCGCCAGCAGCCTCGCAGTAGCGGCGTACAATGAGCAGTTCTTC. The variable domain in full, with the rest retrieved from reference TRBV5-1 and TRBJ2-1, is KAGVTQTPRYLIKTRGQQVTLSCSPISGHRSVSWYQQTPGQGLQFLFEYFSETQRNKGNFPGRFSGRQFSNSRSEMNVSTLELGDSALYLCASSLAVAAYNEQFFGPGTRLTVL.